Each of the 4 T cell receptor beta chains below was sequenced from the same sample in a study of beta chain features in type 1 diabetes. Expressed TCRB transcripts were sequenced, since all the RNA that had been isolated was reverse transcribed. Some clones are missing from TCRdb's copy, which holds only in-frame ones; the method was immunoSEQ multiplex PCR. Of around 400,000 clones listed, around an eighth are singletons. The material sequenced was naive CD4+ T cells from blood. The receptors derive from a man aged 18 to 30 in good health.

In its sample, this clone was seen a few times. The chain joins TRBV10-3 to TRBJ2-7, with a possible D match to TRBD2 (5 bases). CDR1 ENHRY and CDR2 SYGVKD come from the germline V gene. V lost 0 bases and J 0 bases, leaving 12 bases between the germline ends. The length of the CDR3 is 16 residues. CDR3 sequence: CAISESQRLSSYEQYF. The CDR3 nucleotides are TGTGCCATCAGTGAGTCGCAGCGGCTGAGCTCCTACGAGCAGTACTTC.

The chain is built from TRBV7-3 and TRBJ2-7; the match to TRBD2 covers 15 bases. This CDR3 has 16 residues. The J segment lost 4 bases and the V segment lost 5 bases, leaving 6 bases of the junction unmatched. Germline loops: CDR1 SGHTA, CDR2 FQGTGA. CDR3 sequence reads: CASSPGGTSGGYEQYF. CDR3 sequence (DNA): TGTGCCAGCAGCCCCGGGGGGACTAGCGGGGGGTACGAGCAGTACTTC.

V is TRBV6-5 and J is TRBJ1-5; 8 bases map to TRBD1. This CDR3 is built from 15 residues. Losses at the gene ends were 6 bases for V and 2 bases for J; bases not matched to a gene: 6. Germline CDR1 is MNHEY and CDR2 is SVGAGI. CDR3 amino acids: CASRETGVGNQPQHF. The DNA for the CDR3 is TGTGCCAGCAGGGAGACAGGGGTGGGCAATCAGCCCCAGCATTTT.

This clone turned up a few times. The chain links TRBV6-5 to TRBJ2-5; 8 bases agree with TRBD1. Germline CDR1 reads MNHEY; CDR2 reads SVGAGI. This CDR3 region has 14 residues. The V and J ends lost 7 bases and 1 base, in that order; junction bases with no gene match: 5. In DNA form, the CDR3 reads TGTGCCAGCATGAAGGACAGGGCCCAAGAGACCCAGTACTTC. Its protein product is CASMKDRAQETQYF.